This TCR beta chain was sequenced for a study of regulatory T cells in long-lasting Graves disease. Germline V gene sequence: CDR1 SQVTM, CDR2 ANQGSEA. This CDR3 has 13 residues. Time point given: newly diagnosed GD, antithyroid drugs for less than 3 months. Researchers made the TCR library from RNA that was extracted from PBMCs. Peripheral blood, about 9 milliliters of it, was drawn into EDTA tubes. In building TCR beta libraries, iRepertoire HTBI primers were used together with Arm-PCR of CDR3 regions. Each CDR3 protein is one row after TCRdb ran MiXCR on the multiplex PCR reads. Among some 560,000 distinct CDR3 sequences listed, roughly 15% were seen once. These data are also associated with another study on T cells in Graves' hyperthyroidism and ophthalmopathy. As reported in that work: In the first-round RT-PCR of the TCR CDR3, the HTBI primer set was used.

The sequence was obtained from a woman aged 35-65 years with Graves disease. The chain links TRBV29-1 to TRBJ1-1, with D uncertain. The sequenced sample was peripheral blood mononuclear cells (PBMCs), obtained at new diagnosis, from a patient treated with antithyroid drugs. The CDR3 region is CTGVRHTNTEAFF. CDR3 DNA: TGCACCGGGGTACGGCACACGAACACTGAAGCTTTCTTT.